Each of the 21 T cell receptor beta chains below was sequenced from the same sample in a study of persistence of HIV-infected CD4 T cells. Lysates of CMV-infected fibroblasts at 10 ug/mL stimulated these cells. CD40L/CD69 double-negative CD45RO-high memory CD4+ T cells were collected. The immunoSEQ assay was version 4, run in survey mode. Sequenced by immunoSEQ multiplex PCR; TCRdb stores in-frame clones only, minus some. The sample includes around 48,000 clones, more than 70% seen only once; the top ten take 3%. These receptors have no known antigen. The sample consisted of CD4+ T cells sorted from PBMCs after roughly 19-hour stimulation, taken from a patient who received antiretroviral therapy. The receptors come from an adult man with HIV who was CMV-seropositive.

V and J are TRBV9 and TRBJ1-6; D remains unclear. Germline V gene data show CDR1 as SGDLS and CDR2 as YYNGEE. The CDR3 runs to 15 residues. Deletions cut 4 bases from V and 10 bases from J, with 18 bases between. In nucleotides, the CDR3 is TGTGCCAGCAGCTCAACGCTTATTGGCGGATCACCCCTCCACTTT. Translating it yields CASSSTLIGGSPLHF.

This rearrangement joins TRBV30 to TRBJ2-3, with TRBD2 matching over 11 bases. Germline V gene lookup returns CDR1 GTSNPN and CDR2 SVGIG (reference sequence). This CDR3 is 17 amino acids long. CDR3: CASGIVAGGINTDTQYF. Here the CDR3 DNA reads TGTGCTAGTGGAATCGTAGCGGGGGGGATAAACACAGATACGCAGTATTTT. Using reference TRBV30 and TRBJ2-3 for the parts outside the CDR3, the full variable domain is SQTIHQWPATLVQPVGSPLSLECTVEGTSNPNLYWYRQAAGRGLQLLFYSVGIGQISSEVPQNLSASRPQDRQFILSSKKLLLSDSGFYLCASGIVAGGINTDTQYFGPGTRLTVL.

The rearrangement links TRBV6-5 to TRBJ2-7; no clear D. Germline lookup yields CDR1 MNHEY and CDR2 SVGAGI. V lost 8 bases and J lost 1, with 15 bases in between. The CDR3 is 14 residues long. In DNA form, the CDR3 reads TGTGCCAGCGGTACGTCATACCTGTCCTACGAGCAGTACTTC. Amino acid sequence: CASGTSYLSYEQYF.

The chain couples TRBV19 to TRBJ2-2; D is possibly TRBD1 (5 bases). The CDR3 has 13 residues. The germline V and J ends were trimmed by 7 bases and 7 bases, with 13 bases remaining between them. Germline V gene lookup returns CDR1 LNHDA and CDR2 SQIVND (reference sequence). The CDR3 reads CASTTRQGGELFF. The CDR3 bases are TGTGCCAGTACGACAAGGCAGGGCGGGGAGCTGTTTTTT. Using reference TRBV19 and TRBJ2-2 for the parts outside the CDR3, the full variable domain is DGGITQSPKYLFRKEGQNVTLSCEQNLNHDAMYWYRQDPGQGLRLIYYSQIVNDFQKGDIAEGYSVSREKKESFPLTVTSAQKNPTAFYLCASTTRQGGELFFGEGSRLTVL.

This clone was observed a few times. The V gene is TRBV29-1, the J gene TRBJ1-5; no clear D. V lost 4 bases and J 4 bases, leaving 14 bases between the germline ends. The CDR3 contains 14 residues. Germline-derived CDR1 and CDR2 are SQVTM and ANQGSEA. The CDR3 bases are TGCAGCGTTGGATCAGGCCGTGGGAATCAGCCCCAGCATTTT. Its translation is CSVGSGRGNQPQHF.

Points on this clone: A read error may account for a junction end that differs from germline. This chain joins TRBV14 and TRBJ2-7, with D perhaps matching TRBD1 (5 bases). The CDR3 sequence is 13 residues long. The germline gives CDR1 SGHDN, CDR2 FVKESK. The CDR3 sequence is CASSQVLTGPLTF. The DNA for the CDR3 is TGTGCCAGCAGCCAAGTCCTAACAGGCCCTCTCACGTTC.

V usage is TRBV19 and J usage is TRBJ2-1; 10 positions match TRBD2. Germline values: CDR1 LNHDA, CDR2 SQIVND (reference sequence). The CDR3 is 15 residues long. V dropped 8 bases and J dropped 4; count of bases not matched to a gene: 8. The CDR3, as DNA: TGTGCCAGTGGTAGCGGGAGGATAGGATACAATGAGCAGTTCTTC. It encodes CASGSGRIGYNEQFF. Drawing the rest from reference TRBV19 and TRBJ2-1, the complete variable domain is DGGITQSPKYLFRKEGQNVTLSCEQNLNHDAMYWYRQDPGQGLRLIYYSQIVNDFQKGDIAEGYSVSREKKESFPLTVTSAQKNPTAFYLCASGSGRIGYNEQFFGPGTRLTVL.

The rearrangement uses TRBV3-1 (or the pseudogene TRBV3-2) and TRBJ1-1, with 8 bases aligning to TRBD1. The V and J ends lost 5 bases and 10 bases, in that order; junction bases with no gene match: 18. Germline CDR1 is LGHDT and CDR2 is YNNKEL (reference sequence). The CDR3 loop spans 16 amino acids. The CDR3 DNA follows: TGTGCCAGCAGCTTCAGTGCCGGGACAGGTGGTTTCGGAGCTTTCTTT. As protein: CASSFSAGTGGFGAFF.

This clone was seen more than once but under ten times. The CDR3 DNA sequence: TGTGCCTCCCGGCCTTATGAGGGATATAGCAATCAGCCCCAGCATTTT. The encoded protein is CASRPYEGYSNQPQHF. The V gene is TRBV19, the J gene TRBJ1-5; D gene unclear. V was cut by 11 bases and J by 0 bases, with 20 bases left in between. The CDR3 totals 16 residues. The germline CDR1 and CDR2 sequences are LNHDA and SQIVND (reference sequence).

The J gene is TRBJ2-3, the V gene TRBV5-6; 10 bases are shared with TRBD1. V gave up 4 bases and J gave up 9 bases; unmatched junction bases: 8. CDR3 length equals 14 residues. The germline V gene has CDR1 SGHDT and CDR2 YYEEEE. The CDR3: CASSPGQGGDTQYF. The CDR3 DNA reads TGTGCCAGCAGCCCCGGACAGGGGGGGGACACGCAGTATTTT.

V and J are TRBV6-5 and TRBJ1-6; D is uncertain. V was pared by 10 bases and J by 7 bases, with 14 bases between. Germline values: CDR1 MNHEY, CDR2 SVGAGI. The CDR3 spans 13 residues. CDR3 coding DNA: TGTGCCAAATCGGACGGGTTCAATTCACCCCTCCACTTT. The encoded protein is CAKSDGFNSPLHF.

The CDR3 reads CASSISGSGKTQYF. DNA of the CDR3: TGTGCCAGTAGTATTAGCGGGAGCGGGAAGACCCAGTACTTC. The chain has TRBV19 and TRBJ2-5; 9 bases fit TRBD2. Germline-derived CDR1 and CDR2 are LNHDA and SQIVND (reference sequence). The ends lost 3 bases at V and 6 bases at J; junction bases unmatched: 5. The CDR3 length is 14 residues.

The chain couples TRBV7-3 to TRBJ2-2; 12 positions agree with TRBD2. This CDR3 comprises 16 residues. V lost 5 bases to trimming and J lost 1 base; unmatched junction nucleotides: 2. Per germline, CDR1 SGHTA and CDR2 FQGTGA. The CDR3 DNA sequence: TGTGCCAGCAGCCTGGGACTAGCGGGGAACACCGGGGAGCTGTTTTTT. Amino acid sequence: CASSLGLAGNTGELFF.

This clone was observed a single time. The rearrangement uses TRBV2 and TRBJ1-2; tentatively, D is TRBD1 (6 bases). Per germline, CDR1 SNHLY and CDR2 FYNNEI. This CDR3 is 13 amino acids long. V lost 2 bases, J lost 8 bases, and 12 bases lay in between. The CDR3 DNA is TGTGCCAGCAGTGAAAACAGCGGGGGCGGCTACACCTTC. It translates to CASSENSGGGYTF.

This chain links TRBV5-1 with TRBJ1-2; D gene uncertain. This CDR3 has 13 residues. V shed 5 bases and J shed 0 bases, with 8 bases lying between them. Germline CDR1 and CDR2: SGHRS and YFSETQ. The CDR3 loop reads CASRWDTNYGYTF. The CDR3 DNA reads as TGCGCCAGCAGATGGGATACTAACTATGGCTACACCTTC.

This clone was counted a few times. This rearrangement joins TRBV27 to TRBJ1-2, with 10 bases identical to TRBD1. This CDR3 has 13 amino acids. CDR1 is MNHEY and CDR2 is SMNVEV in the germline V gene (reference sequence). J was trimmed by 7 bases and V by 5 bases; bases with no gene match: 4. Written as DNA, the CDR3 is TGTGCCAGCAGTCCGACAGGGGGCAGTGGCTACACCTTC. Its protein product is CASSPTGGSGYTF.

CDR3: CASNDRGGGRNQPQHF. The CDR3 region has the DNA TGTGCCAGTAACGATCGTGGGGGCGGACGCAATCAGCCCCAGCATTTT. This chain uses TRBV19 with TRBJ1-5; possible D gene TRBD1, 6 bases. Trimming stripped 7 bases from V and 2 bases from J, with 18 bases between. Germline lookup yields CDR1 LNHDA and CDR2 SQIVND (reference sequence). The CDR3 runs 16 residues.

This clone showed up just a few times. The chain joins TRBV7-2 to TRBJ2-7; TRBD2 is a possible D gene (6 bases). The V and J ends lost 5 bases and 3 bases respectively, with 14 bases between them. Germline V gene data show CDR1 as SGHTA and CDR2 as FQGNSA. The CDR3 consists of 14 residues. The CDR3 coding sequence is TGTGCCAGCAGCAAGGGTAGCGGTTACTACGAGCAGTACTTC. Protein: CASSKGSGYYEQYF.

The rearrangement joins TRBV4-2 to TRBJ2-5, with 8 nucleotides matching TRBD2. This CDR3 spans 16 amino acids. With V trimmed by 0 bases and J by 6 bases, 9 bases remained unmatched. Germline assignment: CDR1 LGHNA and CDR2 YNFKEQ. CDR3 protein: CASSQDENSGVQTQYF. DNA for the CDR3: TGTGCCAGCAGCCAAGATGAGAATAGCGGGGTACAGACCCAGTACTTC.

The chain links TRBV5-6 to TRBJ1-2, with a tentative D call TRBD1 (5 bases). CDR1 and CDR2 from the germline V gene are SGHDT and YYEEEE. The length of the CDR3 is 13 residues. Trimming shortened V by 0 bases and J by 4 bases, and 7 bases separated the two germline ends. The CDR3 sequence: CASSLGQFYGYTF. CDR3 DNA sequence: TGTGCCAGCAGCTTGGGACAGTTCTATGGCTACACCTTC.

The chain combines TRBV19 with TRBJ1-2, with 8 bases lining up with TRBD1. The CDR3 is 15 residues long. The V and J ends lost 2 bases and 4 bases, in that order; junction bases with no gene match: 6. Germline loops: CDR1 LNHDA, CDR2 SQIVND (reference sequence). CDR3 sequence: CASSIQGTGVYGYTF. CDR3 coding DNA: TGTGCCAGTAGTATACAAGGGACAGGAGTCTATGGCTACACCTTC.